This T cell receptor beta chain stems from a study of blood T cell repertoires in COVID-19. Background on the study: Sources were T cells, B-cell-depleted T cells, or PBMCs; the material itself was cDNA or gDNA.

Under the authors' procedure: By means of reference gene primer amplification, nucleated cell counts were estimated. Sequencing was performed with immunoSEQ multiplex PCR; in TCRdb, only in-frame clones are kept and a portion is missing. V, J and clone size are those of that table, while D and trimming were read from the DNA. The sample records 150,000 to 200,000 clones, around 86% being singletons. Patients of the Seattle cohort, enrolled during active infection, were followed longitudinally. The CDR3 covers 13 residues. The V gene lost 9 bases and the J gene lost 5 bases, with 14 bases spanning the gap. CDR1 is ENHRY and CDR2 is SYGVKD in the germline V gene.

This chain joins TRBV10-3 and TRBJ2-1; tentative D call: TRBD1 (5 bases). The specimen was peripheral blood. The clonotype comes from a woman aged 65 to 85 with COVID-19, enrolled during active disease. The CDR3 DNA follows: TGTGCCATTGGGGCAGGTTTGGACAATGAGCAGTTCTTC. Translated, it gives CAIGAGLDNEQFF.